This T cell receptor beta chain was captured in a study of CD8 T cells in Susac syndrome. When the RNA was reverse transcribed, random hexamers were used with an input of roughly 0.45 to 1 ug. Via MiXCR, TCRdb re-called the immunoSEQ multiplex PCR reads, giving one row per CDR3 protein. Altogether about 300,000 distinct CDR3 sequences are present, 85% being singletons, with the ten largest covering roughly 0.22%. From blood CD8+ and CD4+ T cells, the TCR beta chain was sequenced. Trimming shortened V by 1 base and J by 5 bases, and 14 bases separated the two germline ends. The CDR3 extends over 14 amino acids. Per the germline V gene, CDR1 is DFQATT and CDR2 is SNEGSKA (reference sequence).

V and J are TRBV20-1 and TRBJ2-5, with no clear D. The receptor comes from a human donor with multiple sclerosis. Material: CD8+ T cells from PBMCs. Here the CDR3 DNA reads TGCAGTGCTAGAGGGGAAGGTAGTCTGGAGACCCAGTACTTC. Its translation: CSARGEGSLETQYF.